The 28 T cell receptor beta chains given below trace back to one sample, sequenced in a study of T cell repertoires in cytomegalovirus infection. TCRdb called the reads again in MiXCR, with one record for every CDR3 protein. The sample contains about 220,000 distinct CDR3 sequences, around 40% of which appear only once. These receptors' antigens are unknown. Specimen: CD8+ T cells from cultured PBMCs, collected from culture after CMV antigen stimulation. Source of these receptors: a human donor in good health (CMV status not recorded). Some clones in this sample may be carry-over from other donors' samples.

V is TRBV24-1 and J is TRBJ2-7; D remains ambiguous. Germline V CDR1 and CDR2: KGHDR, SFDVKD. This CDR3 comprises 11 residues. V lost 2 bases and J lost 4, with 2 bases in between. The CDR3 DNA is TGTGCCACCAGTGATTCTTACGAGCAGTACTTC. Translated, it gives CATSDSYEQYF.

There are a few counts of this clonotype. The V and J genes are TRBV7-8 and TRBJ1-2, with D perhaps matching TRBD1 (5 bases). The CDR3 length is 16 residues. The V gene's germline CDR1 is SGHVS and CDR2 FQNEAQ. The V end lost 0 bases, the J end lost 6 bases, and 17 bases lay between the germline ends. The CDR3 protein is CASSLAPGPGHHGYTF. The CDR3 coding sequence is TGTGCCAGCAGCTTAGCTCCGGGACCCGGGCACCATGGCTACACCTTC.

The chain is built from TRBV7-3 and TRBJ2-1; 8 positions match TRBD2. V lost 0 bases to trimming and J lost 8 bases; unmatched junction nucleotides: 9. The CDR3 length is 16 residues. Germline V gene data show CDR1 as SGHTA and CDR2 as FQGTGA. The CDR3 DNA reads TGTGCCAGCAGCTTAACGGCCAGCGGGAGTAGGGATGAGCAGTTCTTC. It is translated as CASSLTASGSRDEQFF.

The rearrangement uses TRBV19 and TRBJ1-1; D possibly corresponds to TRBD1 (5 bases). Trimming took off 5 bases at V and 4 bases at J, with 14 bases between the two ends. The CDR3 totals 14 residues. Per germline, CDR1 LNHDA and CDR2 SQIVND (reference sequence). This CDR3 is CASSPQGRGTEAFF. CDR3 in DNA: TGTGCCAGTAGTCCGCAGGGACGGGGCACTGAAGCTTTCTTT. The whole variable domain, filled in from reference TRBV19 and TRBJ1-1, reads DGGITQSPKYLFRKEGQNVTLSCEQNLNHDAMYWYRQDPGQGLRLIYYSQIVNDFQKGDIAEGYSVSREKKESFPLTVTSAQKNPTAFYLCASSPQGRGTEAFFGQGTRLTVV.

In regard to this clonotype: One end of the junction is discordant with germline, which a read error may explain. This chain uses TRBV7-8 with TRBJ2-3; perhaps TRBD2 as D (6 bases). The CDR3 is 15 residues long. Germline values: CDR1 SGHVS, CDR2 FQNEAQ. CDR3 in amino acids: CASSSGFGSTDTQYF. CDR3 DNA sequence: TGTGCCAGCAGCTCTGGATTCGGGAGCACTGATACGCAGTATTTT.

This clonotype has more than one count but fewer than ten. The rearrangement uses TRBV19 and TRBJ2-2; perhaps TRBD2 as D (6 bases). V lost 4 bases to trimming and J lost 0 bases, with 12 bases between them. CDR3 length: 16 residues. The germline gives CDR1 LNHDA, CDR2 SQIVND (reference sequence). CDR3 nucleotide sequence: TGTGCCAGTAGTAAGCCCGGGACTGCGAACACCGGGGAGCTGTTTTTT. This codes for CASSKPGTANTGELFF. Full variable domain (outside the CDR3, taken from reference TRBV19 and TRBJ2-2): DGGITQSPKYLFRKEGQNVTLSCEQNLNHDAMYWYRQDPGQGLRLIYYSQIVNDFQKGDIAEGYSVSREKKESFPLTVTSAQKNPTAFYLCASSKPGTANTGELFFGEGSRLTVL.

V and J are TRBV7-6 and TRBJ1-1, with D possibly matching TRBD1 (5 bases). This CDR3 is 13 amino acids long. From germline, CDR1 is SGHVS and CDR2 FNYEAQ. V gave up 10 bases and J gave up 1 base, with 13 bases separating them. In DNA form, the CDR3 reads TGTGCCACCGCGTCTGGGACGAACACTGAAGCTTTCTTT. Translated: CATASGTNTEAFF.

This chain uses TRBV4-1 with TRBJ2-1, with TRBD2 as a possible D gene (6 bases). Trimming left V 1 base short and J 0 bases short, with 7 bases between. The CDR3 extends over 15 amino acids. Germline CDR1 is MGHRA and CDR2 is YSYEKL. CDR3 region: CASSQVAASYNEQFF. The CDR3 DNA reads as TGCGCCAGCAGCCAAGTAGCGGCCTCCTACAATGAGCAGTTCTTC.

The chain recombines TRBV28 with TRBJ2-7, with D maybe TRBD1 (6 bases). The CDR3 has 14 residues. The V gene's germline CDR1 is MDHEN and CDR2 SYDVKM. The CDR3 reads CGTAESASSYEQYF. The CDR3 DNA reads TGTGGGACAGCGGAATCAGCCAGCTCCTACGAGCAGTACTTC.

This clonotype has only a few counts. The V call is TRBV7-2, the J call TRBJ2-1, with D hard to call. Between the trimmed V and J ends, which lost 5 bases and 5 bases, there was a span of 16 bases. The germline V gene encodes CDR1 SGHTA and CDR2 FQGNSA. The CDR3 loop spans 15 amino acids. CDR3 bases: TGTGCCAGCAGCCAAAAGTTACAACACCACAATGAGCAGTTCTTC. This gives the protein CASSQKLQHHNEQFF.

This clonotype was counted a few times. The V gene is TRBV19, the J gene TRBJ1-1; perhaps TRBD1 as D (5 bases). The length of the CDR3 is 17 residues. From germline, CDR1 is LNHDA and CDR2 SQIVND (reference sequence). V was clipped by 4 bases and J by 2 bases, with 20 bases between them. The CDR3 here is CASSRGWRGGPNTEAFF. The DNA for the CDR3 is TGTGCCAGTAGTAGGGGTTGGCGGGGCGGACCTAACACTGAAGCTTTCTTT.

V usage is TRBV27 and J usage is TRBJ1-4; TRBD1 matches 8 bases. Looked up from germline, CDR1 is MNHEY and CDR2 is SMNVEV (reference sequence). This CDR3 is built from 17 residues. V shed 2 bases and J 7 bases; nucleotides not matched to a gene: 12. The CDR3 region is CASSLINAGTGLEKLFF. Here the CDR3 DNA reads TGTGCCAGCAGTTTAATAAATGCCGGGACAGGTCTTGAAAAACTGTTTTTT.

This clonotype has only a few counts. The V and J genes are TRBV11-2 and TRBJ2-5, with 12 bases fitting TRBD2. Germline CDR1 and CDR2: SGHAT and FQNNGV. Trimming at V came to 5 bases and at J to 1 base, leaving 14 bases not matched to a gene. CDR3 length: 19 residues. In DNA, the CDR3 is TGTGCCAGCAGCCGCGTCTTCTGGACTAGCGGGACTCCCCAAGAGACCCAGTACTTC. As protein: CASSRVFWTSGTPQETQYF.

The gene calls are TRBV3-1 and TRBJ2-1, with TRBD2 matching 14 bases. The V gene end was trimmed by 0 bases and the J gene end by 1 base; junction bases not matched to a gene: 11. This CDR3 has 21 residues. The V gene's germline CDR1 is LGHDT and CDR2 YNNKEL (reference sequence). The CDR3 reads CASSQDTGLAGAGGSYNEQFF. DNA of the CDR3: TGTGCCAGCAGCCAAGATACGGGACTAGCGGGAGCAGGGGGTTCCTACAATGAGCAGTTCTTC.

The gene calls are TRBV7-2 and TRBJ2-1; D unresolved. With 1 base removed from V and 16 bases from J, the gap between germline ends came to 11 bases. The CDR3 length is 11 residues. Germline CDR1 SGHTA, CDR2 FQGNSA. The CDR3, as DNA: TGTGCCAGCAGCTTAGGTTTTTCCGGCTTCTTC. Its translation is CASSLGFSGFF.

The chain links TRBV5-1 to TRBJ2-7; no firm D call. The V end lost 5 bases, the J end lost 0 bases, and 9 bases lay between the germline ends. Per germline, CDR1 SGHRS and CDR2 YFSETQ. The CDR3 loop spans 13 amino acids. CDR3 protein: CASSPGYSYEQYF. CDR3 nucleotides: TGCGCCAGCAGTCCGGGTTACTCCTACGAGCAGTACTTC.

This CDR3 is CASSQFTTPTNEKLFF. CDR3 DNA sequence: TGCGCCAGCAGCCAATTTACGACACCGACTAATGAAAAACTGTTTTTT. J is TRBJ1-4 and V is TRBV4-1; no reliable D call. CDR1 and CDR2 (germline): MGHRA, YSYEKL. Trimming removed 2 bases at V and 2 bases at J, with 12 bases between. This CDR3 contains 16 residues.

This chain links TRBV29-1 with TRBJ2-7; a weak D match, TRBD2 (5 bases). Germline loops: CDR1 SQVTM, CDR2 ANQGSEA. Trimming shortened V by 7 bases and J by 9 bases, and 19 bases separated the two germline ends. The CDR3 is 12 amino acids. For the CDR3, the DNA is TGCAGCGCCATAGGACCGGAACTAGTGCAGTACTTC. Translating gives CSAIGPELVQYF.

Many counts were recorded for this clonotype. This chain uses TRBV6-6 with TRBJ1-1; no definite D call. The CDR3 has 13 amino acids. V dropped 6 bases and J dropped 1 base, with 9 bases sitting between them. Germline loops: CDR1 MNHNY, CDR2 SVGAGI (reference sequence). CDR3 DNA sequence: TGTGCCAGCAGGAGTCCGACGAACACTGAAGCTTTCTTT. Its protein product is CASRSPTNTEAFF.

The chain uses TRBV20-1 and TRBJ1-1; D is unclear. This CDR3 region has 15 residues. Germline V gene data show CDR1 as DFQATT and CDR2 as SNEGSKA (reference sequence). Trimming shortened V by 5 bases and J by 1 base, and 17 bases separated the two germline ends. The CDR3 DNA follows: TGCAGTGCTTCCCATCAAACAGTGGGGAACACTGAAGCTTTCTTT. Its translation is CSASHQTVGNTEAFF.

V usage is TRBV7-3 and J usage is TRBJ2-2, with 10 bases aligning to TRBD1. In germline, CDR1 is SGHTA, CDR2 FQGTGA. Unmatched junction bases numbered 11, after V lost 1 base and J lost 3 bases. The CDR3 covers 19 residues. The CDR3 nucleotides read TGTGCCAGCAGCTTAATTTCCCCCCGGGGGACAGGGGACACCGGGGAGCTGTTTTTT. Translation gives CASSLISPRGTGDTGELFF.

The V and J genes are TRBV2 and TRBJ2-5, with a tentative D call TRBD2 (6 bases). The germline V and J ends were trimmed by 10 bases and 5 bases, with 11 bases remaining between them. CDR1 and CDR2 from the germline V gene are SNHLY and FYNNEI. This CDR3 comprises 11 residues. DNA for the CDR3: TGTGCCACCTGGGGGGTGGAGACCCAGTACTTC. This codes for CATWGVETQYF.

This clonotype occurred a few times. As DNA, the CDR3 is TGTGCCAGCAGTTTATGGGTGGGCGAGCAGTACTTC. Encoded protein: CASSLWVGEQYF. The genes are TRBV12-3 or TRBV12-4 and TRBJ2-7; D not certain. Between the trimmed V and J ends, which lost 2 bases and 6 bases, there was a span of 8 bases. The CDR3 length is 12 residues.

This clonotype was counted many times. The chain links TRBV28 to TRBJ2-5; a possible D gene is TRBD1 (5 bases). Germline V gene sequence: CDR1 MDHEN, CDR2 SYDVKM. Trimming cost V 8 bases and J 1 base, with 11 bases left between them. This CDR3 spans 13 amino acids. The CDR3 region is CASLKGSQETQYF. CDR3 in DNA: TGTGCCAGCCTGAAGGGGTCCCAAGAGACCCAGTACTTC.

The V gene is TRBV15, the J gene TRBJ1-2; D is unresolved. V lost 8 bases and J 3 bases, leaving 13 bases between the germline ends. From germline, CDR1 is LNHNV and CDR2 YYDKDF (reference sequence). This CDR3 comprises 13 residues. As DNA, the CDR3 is TGTGCCACCCGGGAAGGGAGGGACTATGGCTACACCTTC. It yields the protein CATREGRDYGYTF.

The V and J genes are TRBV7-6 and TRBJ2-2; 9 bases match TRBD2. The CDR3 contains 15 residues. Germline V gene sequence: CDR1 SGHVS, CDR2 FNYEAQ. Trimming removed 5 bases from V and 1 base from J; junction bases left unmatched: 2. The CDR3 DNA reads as TGTGCCAGCAGCGTGACTAGCGGGAACACCGGGGAGCTGTTTTTT. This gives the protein CASSVTSGNTGELFF. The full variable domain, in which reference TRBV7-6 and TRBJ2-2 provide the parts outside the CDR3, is GAGVSQSPRYKVTKRGQDVALRCDPISGHVSLYWYRQALGQGPEFLTYFNYEAQQDKSGLPNDRFSAERPEGSISTLTIQRTEQRDSAMYRCASSVTSGNTGELFFGEGSRLTVL.

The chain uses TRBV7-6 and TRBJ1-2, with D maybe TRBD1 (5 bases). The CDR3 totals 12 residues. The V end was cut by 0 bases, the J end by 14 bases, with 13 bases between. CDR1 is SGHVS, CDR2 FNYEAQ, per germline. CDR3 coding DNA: TGTGCCAGCAGCTTAGCGCGACAGCCAGAAACCTTC. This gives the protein CASSLARQPETF.

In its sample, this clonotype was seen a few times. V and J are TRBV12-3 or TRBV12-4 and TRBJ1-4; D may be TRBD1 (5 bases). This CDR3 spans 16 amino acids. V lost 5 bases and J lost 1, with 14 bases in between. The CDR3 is CASSPHTGVTNEKLFF. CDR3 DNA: TGTGCCAGCAGTCCCCACACAGGTGTAACTAATGAAAAACTGTTTTTT.